This TCR beta chain is from a study of human T cells and chemical hapten exposure. MiXCR was run by TCRdb on the RACE reads, yielding one entry per CDR3 protein. The sample has 200,000 to 300,000 distinct CDR3 sequences; about 8.6% are singletons. The CDR3 covers 14 residues. Trimming took off 5 bases at V and 3 bases at J, with 14 bases between the two ends. CDR1 and CDR2 (germline): MNHEY, SVGEGT. Time point specified: pre-sensitization, week 0. Specified treatment: therapeutic diphenylcyclopropenone sensitization with weekly scalp DPC. The TCR originated in a woman aged 40 to 50 with alopecia areata. Some clones in this sample may be carry-over from other donors' samples. Material: whole blood, obtained in connection with sensitization to the hapten diphenylcyclopropenone (DPC). V gene TRBV6-2 or TRBV6-3 combines with J gene TRBJ2-7; D tentatively fits TRBD1 or TRBD2 (5 bases each). The CDR3 nucleotides read TGTGCCAGCAGTGACACCGGGACGCGCTACGAGCAGTACTTC. This codes for CASSDTGTRYEQYF.